These 2 T cell receptor beta chains were all obtained from the same sample, sequenced in a study of blood T cell repertoires in COVID-19. Sequenced by immunoSEQ multiplex PCR; TCRdb stores in-frame clones only, minus some. The table lists more than 50,000 clones, 83% of them singletons. The sequencing sample was made of peripheral blood. These receptors were obtained from a woman aged 55-70 years with acute or convalescent COVID-19.

This chain joins TRBV3-1 (or the pseudogene TRBV3-2) and TRBJ2-7; 7 nucleotides match TRBD2. CDR3 length equals 16 residues. Trimming removed 1 base from V and 4 bases from J; junction bases left unmatched: 10. CDR1 and CDR2 from the germline V gene are LGHDT and YNNKEL (reference sequence). In DNA form, the CDR3 reads TGTGCCAGCAGCCAAGCCCCTTGGGGGGGGATTTACGAGCAGTACTTC. This translates into CASSQAPWGGIYEQYF.

The CDR3 DNA follows: TGCGCCAGCAGCTCCGATGGACAGCCGAATCAGCCCCAGCATTTT. Translating gives CASSSDGQPNQPQHF. The J gene is TRBJ1-5, the V gene TRBV5-1, with D perhaps matching TRBD1 (6 bases). Germline V gene sequence: CDR1 SGHRS, CDR2 YFSETQ. There are 15 residues in the CDR3. Between the trimmed V and J ends, which lost 3 bases and 4 bases, there was a span of 14 bases. The whole variable domain, remainder taken from reference TRBV5-1 and TRBJ1-5, is KAGVTQTPRYLIKTRGQQVTLSCSPISGHRSVSWYQQTPGQGLQFLFEYFSETQRNKGNFPGRFSGRQFSNSRSEMNVSTLELGDSALYLCASSSDGQPNQPQHFGDGTRLSIL.